This T cell receptor (beta chain) comes out of a study of cytomegalovirus exposure and HLA in healthy donors. Study information: T cells numbering around 180 million yielded some 100 million unique TCR beta sequences in an earlier analysis. Broader study findings: What a later analysis reportedly showed was that an Asian-associated ancestry cluster had fewer N-insertions than the roughly 670-donor mean.

This clone was seen a few times. What it recognizes is unknown. PCR employed 60 Vbeta and 13 Jbeta primers. This table comes from immunoSEQ multiplex PCR, and its TCRdb copy is limited to in-frame clones, with some not included. The sample lists roughly 100,000 clones, about 70% occurring once. The germline V gene has CDR1 SGHAT and CDR2 FQNNGV. The CDR3 spans 17 residues. The V segment lost 0 bases and the J segment 4 bases; nucleotides outside the gene matches: 7. This TCR derives from a man younger than 40 in good health and CMV-seronegative. The chain uses TRBV11-2 and TRBJ2-2, with 8 nucleotides matching TRBD2. The sequencing input was PBMCs. The CDR3 DNA sequence: TGTGCCAGCAGCTTAGATCGACTAGCGAGGAGCACCGGGGAGCTGTTTTTT. It translates to CASSLDRLARSTGELFF. The full variable domain, with the rest looked up from reference TRBV11-2 and TRBJ2-2, is EAGVAQSPRYKIIEKRQSVAFWCNPISGHATLYWYQQILGQGPKLLIQFQNNGVVDDSQLPKDRFSAERLKGVDSTLKIQPAKLEDSAVYLCASSLDRLARSTGELFFGEGSRLTVL.